The T cell receptor (beta chain) described here comes from a study of CD4 T cells in relation to SARS-CoV-2 and coronaviruses. Sequencing used immunoSEQ multiplex PCR; TCRdb keeps in-frame clones, though not all of them. The table lists about 36,000 clones, about 86% of them singletons. General observations from the study: Roughly 65% of donors had memory CD4+ clonotypes crossrecognizing SARS-CoV-2 and common cold coronavirus spike.

For this clone: No antigen is known for it.

Trimming removed 3 bases at V and 7 bases at J, with 16 bases between. The CDR3 loop spans 15 amino acids. Germline V gene lookup returns CDR1 MGHRA and CDR2 YSYEKL. Roughly 100,000 naive or memory CD4+ cells were cultured with CEF peptides for 9 to 10 days. Sequenced material: naive CD4+ T cells from PBMCs, cultured in vitro. Subset of the sample: naive CD4+ T cells isolated by negative enrichment. V is TRBV4-1 and J is TRBJ1-3; D gene unclear. The TCR sequence derives from an adult with COVID-19. DNA of the CDR3: TGCGCCAGCAGCCATGGTACCTTCTCCCGGAACACCATATATTTT. This sequence encodes CASSHGTFSRNTIYF.